This T cell receptor beta chain was recorded in a study of blood T cell repertoires in COVID-19. Original methodology: Amplified reference gene primers provided the basis for estimating nucleated cell counts. The repertoire was sequenced with immunoSEQ multiplex PCR; TCRdb's copy has only in-frame clones and lacks some. V and J calls and clone size are given by that table; D and trimming were obtained from the DNA. The sample consists of about 160,000 clones, roughly 85% of them appearing once. The V and J ends lost 1 base and 1 base, in that order; junction bases with no gene match: 1. Germline V gene sequence: CDR1 LGHNA, CDR2 YSLEER. CDR3 length equals 15 residues.

The genes are TRBV4-3 and TRBJ1-1, with 9 bases matching TRBD1. Sequencing was performed on peripheral blood. This receptor was identified in a human donor with acute or convalescent COVID-19. The donor label of this sample is uncertain. The CDR3 spells CASSQVQGANTEAFF. As DNA, the CDR3 is TGCGCCAGCAGCCAAGTACAGGGGGCGAACACTGAAGCTTTCTTT.